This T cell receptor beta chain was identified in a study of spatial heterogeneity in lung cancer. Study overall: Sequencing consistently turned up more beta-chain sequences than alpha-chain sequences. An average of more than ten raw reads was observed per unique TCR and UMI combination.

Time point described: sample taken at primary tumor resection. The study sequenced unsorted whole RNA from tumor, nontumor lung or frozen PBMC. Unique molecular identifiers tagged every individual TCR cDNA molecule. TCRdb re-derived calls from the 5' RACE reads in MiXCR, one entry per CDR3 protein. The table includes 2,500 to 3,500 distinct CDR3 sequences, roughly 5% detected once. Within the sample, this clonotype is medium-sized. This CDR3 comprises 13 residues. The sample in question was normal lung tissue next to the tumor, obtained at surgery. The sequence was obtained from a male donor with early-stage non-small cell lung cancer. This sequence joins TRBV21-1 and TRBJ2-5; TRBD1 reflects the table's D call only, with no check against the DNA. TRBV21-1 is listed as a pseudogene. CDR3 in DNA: TGTGCCGGAGTAAGACAGGGGCCCAGGACCCAGTACTTC. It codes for CAGVRQGPRTQYF.